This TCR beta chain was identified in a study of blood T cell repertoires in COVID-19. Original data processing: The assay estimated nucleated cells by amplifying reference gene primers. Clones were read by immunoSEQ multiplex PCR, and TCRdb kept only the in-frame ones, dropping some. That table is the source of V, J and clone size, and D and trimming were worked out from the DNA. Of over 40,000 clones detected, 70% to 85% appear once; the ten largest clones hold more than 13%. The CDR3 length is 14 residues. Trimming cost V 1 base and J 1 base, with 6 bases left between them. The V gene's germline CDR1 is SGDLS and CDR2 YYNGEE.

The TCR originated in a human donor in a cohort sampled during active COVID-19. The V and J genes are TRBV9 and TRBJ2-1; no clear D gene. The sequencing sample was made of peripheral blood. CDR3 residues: CASSVSGSYNEQFF. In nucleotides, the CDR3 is TGTGCCAGCAGCGTATCCGGGTCCTACAATGAGCAGTTCTTC.